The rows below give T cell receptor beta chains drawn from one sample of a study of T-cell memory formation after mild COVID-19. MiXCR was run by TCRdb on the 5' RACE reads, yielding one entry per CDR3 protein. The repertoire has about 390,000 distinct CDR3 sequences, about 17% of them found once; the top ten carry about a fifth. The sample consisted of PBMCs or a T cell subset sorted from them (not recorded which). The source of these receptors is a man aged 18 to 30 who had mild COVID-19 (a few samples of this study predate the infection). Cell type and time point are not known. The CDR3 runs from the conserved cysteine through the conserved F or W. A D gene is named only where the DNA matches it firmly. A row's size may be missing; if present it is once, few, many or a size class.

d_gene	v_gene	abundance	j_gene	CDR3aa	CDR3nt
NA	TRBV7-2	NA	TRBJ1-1	CASSFNGLKAFF	TGTGCCAGCAGCTTTAACGGACTAAAAGCTTTCTTT
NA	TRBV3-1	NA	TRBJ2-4	CASSQDTAPIQYF	TGTGCCAGCAGCCAAGATACGGCCCCCATTCAGTACTTC
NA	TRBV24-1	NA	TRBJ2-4	CATKQVLRYF	TGTGCCACCAAGCAAGTTTTGCGGTACTTC
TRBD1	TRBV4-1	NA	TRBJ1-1	CASSQVEGQGNAEAFF	TGCGCCAGCAGCCAAGTAGAGGGACAGGGGAACGCTGAAGCTTTCTTT
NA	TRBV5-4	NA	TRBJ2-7	CASSSTTYEQYF	TGTGCCAGCAGCTCCACTACCTACGAGCAGTACTTC
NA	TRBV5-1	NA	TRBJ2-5	CASSGWGPGETQYF	TGCGCCAGCAGCGGCTGGGGGCCCGGGGAGACCCAGTACTTC
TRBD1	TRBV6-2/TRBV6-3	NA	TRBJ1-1	CASSTGETAFF	TGTGCCAGCAGTACAGGGGAGACAGCTTTCTTT
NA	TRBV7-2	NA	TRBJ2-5	CASSLTRTQYF	TGTGCCAGCAGCTTAACTAGGACCCAGTACTTC
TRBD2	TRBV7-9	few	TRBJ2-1	CALWMGGRGDEQFF	TGTGCCCTTTGGATGGGCGGGAGAGGGGATGAGCAGTTCTTC
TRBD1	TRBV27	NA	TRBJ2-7	CASNADRDDGEQYF	TGTGCCAGCAACGCCGACAGGGACGACGGCGAGCAGTACTTC
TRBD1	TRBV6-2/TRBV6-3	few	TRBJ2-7	CASRRQGRYEQYF	TGTGCCAGCAGACGACAGGGGAGGTACGAGCAGTACTTC
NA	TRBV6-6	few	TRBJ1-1	CASSYRGWLEAFF	TGTGCCAGCAGTTATCGAGGTTGGCTTGAAGCTTTCTTT
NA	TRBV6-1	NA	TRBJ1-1	CATGGDMNTEAFF	TGTGCCACGGGGGGGGATATGAACACTGAAGCTTTCTTT
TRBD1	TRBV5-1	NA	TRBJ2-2	CASSRTGTGGIGELFF	TGCGCCAGCAGCAGGACCGGGACAGGGGGCATCGGGGAGCTGTTTTTT
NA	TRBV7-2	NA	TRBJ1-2	CASSTQVRGYTF	TGTGCCAGCAGCACGCAGGTTCGGGGCTACACCTTC
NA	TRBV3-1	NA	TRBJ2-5	CASSQDLGSYF	TGTGCCAGCAGCCAAGATTTAGGATCGTACTTC
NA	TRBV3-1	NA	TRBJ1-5	CASSPGPGLNQPQHF	TGTGCCAGCAGCCCTGGTCCGGGTTTAAATCAGCCCCAGCATTTT
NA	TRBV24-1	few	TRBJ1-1	CATSIGGVGNTEAFF	TGTGCCACCAGTATAGGCGGGGTTGGGAACACTGAAGCTTTCTTT
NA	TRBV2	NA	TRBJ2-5	CASSGQGQGKQETQYF	TGTGCCAGCAGTGGTCAAGGGCAGGGGAAACAAGAGACCCAGTACTTC
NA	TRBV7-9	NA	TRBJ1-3	CASSLARTGHEGNTIYF	TGTGCCAGCAGCTTAGCGCGTACGGGGCATGAAGGAAACACCATATATTTT
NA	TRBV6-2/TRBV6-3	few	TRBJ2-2	CASSGRKGSVNTGELFF	TGTGCCAGCAGCGGACGGAAGGGCTCGGTGAACACCGGGGAGCTGTTTTTT
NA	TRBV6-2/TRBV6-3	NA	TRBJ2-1	CATGQPYNEQFF	TGTGCCACCGGACAGCCCTACAATGAGCAGTTCTTC
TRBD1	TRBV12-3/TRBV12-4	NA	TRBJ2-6	CASSWDRAGANVLTF	TGTGCCAGCAGTTGGGACAGGGCTGGGGCCAACGTCCTGACTTTC
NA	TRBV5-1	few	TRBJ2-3	CASSAPGGAGGDTQYF	TGCGCCAGCAGCGCCCCTGGAGGGGCGGGTGGAGATACGCAGTATTTT
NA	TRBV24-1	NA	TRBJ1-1	CATYRPCTFPNTEAFF	TGTGCCACCTATCGACCCTGTACCTTTCCGAACACTGAAGCTTTCTTT
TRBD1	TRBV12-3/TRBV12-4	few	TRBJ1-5	CASSPGQTLGRQPQHF	TGTGCCAGCAGTCCGGGACAGACGCTAGGAAGGCAGCCCCAGCATTTT
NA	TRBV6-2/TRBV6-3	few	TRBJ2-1	CASSWGPAWSEQFF	TGTGCCAGCAGTTGGGGTCCCGCCTGGAGTGAGCAGTTCTTC
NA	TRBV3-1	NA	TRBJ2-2	CASSWGPRNTGELFF	TGTGCCAGCAGCTGGGGCCCGAGGAACACCGGGGAGCTGTTTTTT
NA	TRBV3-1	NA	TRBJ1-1	CASRQEGSSPGAFF	TGTGCCAGCAGACAAGAAGGGAGCTCCCCGGGAGCTTTCTTT
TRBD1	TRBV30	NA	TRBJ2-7	CAWSRQGIHEQYF	TGTGCCTGGAGCAGACAGGGGATCCACGAGCAGTACTTC
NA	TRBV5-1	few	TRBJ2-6	CASRPTGSGANVLTF	TGCGCCAGCAGACCTACGGGTTCTGGGGCCAACGTCCTGACTTTC
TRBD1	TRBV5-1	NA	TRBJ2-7	CARSSTGAEQYF	TGCGCCAGAAGCTCGACAGGGGCCGAGCAGTACTTC
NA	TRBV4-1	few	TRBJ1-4	CASSQVISATNEKLFF	TGCGCCAGCAGCCAAGTTATCTCGGCAACTAATGAAAAACTGTTTTTT
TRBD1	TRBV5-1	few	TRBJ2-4	CASSLAGGQGFLAKNIQYF	TGCGCCAGCAGCTTGGCGGGGGGACAGGGGTTTCTAGCCAAAAACATTCAGTACTTC
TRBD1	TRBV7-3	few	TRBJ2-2	CASSKTGANTGELFF	TGTGCCAGCAGCAAGACAGGGGCGAACACCGGGGAGCTGTTTTTT
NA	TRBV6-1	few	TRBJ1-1	CASSVAEVVTEAFF	TGTGCCAGCAGTGTGGCGGAAGTTGTCACTGAAGCTTTCTTT
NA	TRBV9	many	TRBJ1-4	CASSVDGEPEKLFF	TGTGCCAGCAGCGTAGACGGAGAGCCTGAAAAACTGTTTTTT
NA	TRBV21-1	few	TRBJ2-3	CARTDSSTDTQYF	TGTGCCAGGACAGACTCTAGCACAGATACGCAGTATTTT
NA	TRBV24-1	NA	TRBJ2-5	CATSDTSGPQETQYF	TGTGCCACCAGTGATACCAGTGGACCACAAGAGACCCAGTACTTC
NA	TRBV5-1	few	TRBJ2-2	CASSDELNTGELFF	TGCGCCAGCAGCGACGAGTTAAACACCGGGGAGCTGTTTTTT
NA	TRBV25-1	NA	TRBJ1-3	CASSVRAGNTIYF	TGTGCCAGCAGTGTAAGAGCTGGAAACACCATATATTTT
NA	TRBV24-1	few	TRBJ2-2	CATSDSYTGELFF	TGTGCCACCAGTGATTCTTACACCGGGGAGCTGTTTTTT
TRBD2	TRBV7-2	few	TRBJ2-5	CASSFGLVGGTQYF	TGTGCCAGCAGCTTCGGACTAGTAGGAGGGACCCAGTACTTC
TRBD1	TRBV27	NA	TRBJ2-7	CASRRQGSYEQYF	TGTGCCAGCAGGAGACAGGGTTCCTACGAGCAGTACTTC
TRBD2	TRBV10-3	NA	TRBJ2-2	CAIKGTTNTGELFF	TGTGCCATCAAAGGGACTACGAACACCGGGGAGCTGTTTTTT
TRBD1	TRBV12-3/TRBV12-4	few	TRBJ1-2	CASSPGQGATF	TGTGCCAGCAGTCCTGGACAGGGGGCCACCTTC
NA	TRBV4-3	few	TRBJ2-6	CASSLLVQSGANVLTF	TGCGCCAGCAGCCTCCTCGTGCAGTCTGGGGCCAACGTCCTGACTTTC
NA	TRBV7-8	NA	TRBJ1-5	CASSLNRTKFYQPQHF	TGTGCCAGCAGCTTAAACAGGACAAAGTTTTATCAGCCCCAGCATTTT
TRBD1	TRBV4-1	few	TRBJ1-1	CASSPRTGLTEAFF	TGCGCCAGCAGCCCCCGGACAGGGTTAACTGAAGCTTTCTTT
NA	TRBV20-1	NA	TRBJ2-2	CSARIQPTGELFF	TGCAGTGCTAGAATCCAGCCCACCGGGGAGCTGTTTTTT
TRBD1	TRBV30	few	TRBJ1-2	CAWRPLGQETMSYTF	TGTGCCTGGAGGCCCCTCGGACAGGAGACTATGAGCTACACCTTC
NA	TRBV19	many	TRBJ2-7	CASSTTVATEQYF	TGTGCCAGTAGTACCACAGTGGCTACCGAGCAGTACTTC
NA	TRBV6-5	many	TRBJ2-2	CASSYGQMNTGELFF	TGTGCCAGCAGTTACGGACAGATGAACACCGGGGAGCTGTTTTTT
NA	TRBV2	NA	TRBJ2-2	CASSERGTGELFF	TGTGCCAGCAGTGAACGCGGAACCGGGGAGCTGTTTTTT